One and the same sample provided the 28 T cell receptor beta chains below, sequenced in a study of T cells expressing NK-cell markers. TCRdb re-called the 5' RACE reads, yielding one record per CDR3 amino acid sequence without DNA. Recorded for this sample: about 550,000 distinct CDR3 sequences. Sample: blood T cells: a sorted CD56 or NKG2C T cell subset, CD4+ or CD8+ T cells, or bulk PBMC T cells (not recorded which). The receptors come from a man aged 18-30 years in good health.

The V call is TRBV28, the J call TRBJ2-3; there is no DNA to check the TCRdb D call of TRBD2. The CDR3 is 14 residues long. Germline V gene lookup returns CDR1 MDHEN and CDR2 SYDVKM. Here the CDR3 reads CAILSGPTTDTQYF.

This sequence joins TRBV6-2 or TRBV6-3 and TRBJ1-5; TCRdb's D call, TRBD1, is unchecked because there is no DNA. The germline gives CDR1 MNHEY, CDR2 SVGEGT. CDR3 length: 21 residues. The CDR3 sequence: CASSYSKLRDTRGNSNQPQHF.

This chain uses TRBV11-2 with TRBJ2-1. Germline V gives CDR1 SGHAT, CDR2 FQNNGV. This CDR3 has 15 amino acids. The CDR3: CASSLVWSSTNEQFF.

The chain employs TRBV20-1 and TRBJ2-3; TCRdb picks TRBD2, but there is no DNA to check that call. Per germline, CDR1 DFQATT and CDR2 SNEGSKA (reference sequence). This CDR3 region has 16 residues. The CDR3 is CSAATWWGTRQDTQYF.

The CDR3 region is CACSEAGTGVTEAFF. This chain links TRBV6-1 with TRBJ1-1; the TRBD1 assignment by TCRdb is unverifiable without DNA. CDR3 length: 15 amino acids. The germline CDR1 and CDR2 sequences are MNHNS and SASEGT.

This chain links TRBV12-3 or TRBV12-4 with TRBJ2-3; with no DNA, the TCRdb D assignment of TRBD2 cannot be verified. This CDR3 comprises 13 residues. CDR3 sequence: CASAKGTTDTQYF.

The gene calls are TRBV7-9 and TRBJ2-5; TCRdb's assignment of TRBD2 cannot be checked, as there is no DNA. From germline, CDR1 is SEHNR and CDR2 FQNEAQ (reference sequence). CDR3 length: 17 residues. The CDR3 reads CASSLGGFTGGSETQYF.

This rearrangement joins TRBV20-1 to TRBJ2-5; TCRdb's D call, TRBD2, is unchecked because there is no DNA. The length of the CDR3 is 15 residues. Germline V gene lookup returns CDR1 DFQATT and CDR2 SNEGSKA (reference sequence). CDR3 loop: CSARVGSGRTETQYF.

The chain links TRBV28 to TRBJ2-3; TCRdb proposes TRBD2, but this gene call is untestable without DNA. The CDR3 has 13 amino acids. Germline lookup yields CDR1 MDHEN and CDR2 SYDVKM. The CDR3 protein is CASDTAETDTQYF.

The chain joins TRBV5-1 to TRBJ2-7; TCRdb calls TRBD1, which cannot be checked without DNA. Germline assignment: CDR1 SGHRS and CDR2 YFSETQ. There are 15 residues in the CDR3. The CDR3 sequence is CASSFGQTQAYEQYF. Full variable domain (remainder filled in from reference TRBV5-1 and TRBJ2-7): KAGVTQTPRYLIKTRGQQVTLSCSPISGHRSVSWYQQTPGQGLQFLFEYFSETQRNKGNFPGRFSGRQFSNSRSEMNVSTLELGDSALYLCASSFGQTQAYEQYFGPGTRLTVT.

The CDR3 is CASSLGLSGANTGELFF. V gene TRBV12-3 or TRBV12-4 combines with J gene TRBJ2-2; no DNA is available, so the TRBD2 call from TCRdb remains unchecked. The CDR3 totals 17 residues.

The chain recombines TRBV4-1 with TRBJ2-1; the TRBD2 assignment by TCRdb is unverifiable without DNA. The CDR3 loop spans 15 amino acids. Germline V gene sequence: CDR1 MGHRA, CDR2 YSYEKL. The CDR3 is CASSGLGGPYNEQFF.

The chain recombines TRBV12-3 or TRBV12-4 with TRBJ2-7; lacking DNA, the TRBD1 call made by TCRdb goes unchecked. The CDR3 length is 16 residues. CDR3 residues: CASSSETGSSSYEQYF.

V usage is TRBV5-1 and J usage is TRBJ2-5; there is no DNA to check the TCRdb D call of TRBD1. This CDR3 spans 16 amino acids. Germline V CDR1 and CDR2: SGHRS, YFSETQ. The CDR3 spells CASSEKQGEYQETQYF.

The chain couples TRBV12-3 or TRBV12-4 to TRBJ2-1; checking the TCRdb D call of TRBD1 is not possible without DNA. The CDR3 length is 15 residues. The CDR3 region is CASTWLQVTPNEQFF.

The rearrangement joins TRBV29-1 to TRBJ2-3; absent DNA, TCRdb's TRBD1 call cannot be checked. CDR1 SQVTM and CDR2 ANQGSEA come from the germline V gene. CDR3 size: 13 residues. Here the CDR3 reads CSVQVPGRDTQYF.

The V and J genes are TRBV29-1 and TRBJ1-2; TCRdb calls TRBD1, which cannot be checked without DNA. CDR1 and CDR2 (germline): SQVTM, ANQGSEA. This CDR3 contains 16 residues. The CDR3 region is CSVEGSETGMYYGYTF.

The rearrangement joins TRBV29-1 to TRBJ1-4. Per germline, CDR1 SQVTM and CDR2 ANQGSEA. The CDR3 sequence is 15 residues long. CDR3 in amino acids: CSVEDLEGSNEKLFF.

This chain connects TRBV13 to TRBJ2-4; without DNA, the TCRdb call of TRBD2 cannot be checked. The CDR3 contains 18 residues. CDR1 and CDR2 from the germline V gene are PRHDT and FYEKMQ (reference sequence). This CDR3 is CASSFSGRDLSAKNIQYF.

This chain links TRBV2 with TRBJ2-1; the D gene TCRdb calls, TRBD2, cannot be checked with no DNA. The germline V gene encodes CDR1 SNHLY and CDR2 FYNNEI. This CDR3 is 16 amino acids long. CDR3 region: CASSQTSGRAVNEQFF.

The rearrangement links TRBV6-5 to TRBJ2-2. Per the germline V gene, CDR1 is MNHEY and CDR2 is SVGAGI. The CDR3 has 14 amino acids. The CDR3 is CASTKAWNTGELFF.

The chain carries TRBV5-5 and TRBJ2-7. The length of the CDR3 is 14 residues. The germline V gene encodes CDR1 SGHKS and CDR2 YYEKEE (reference sequence). The CDR3 here is CASSLAASSYEQYF. The whole variable domain, remainder taken from reference TRBV5-5 and TRBJ2-7, is DAGVTQSPTHLIKTRGQQVTLRCSPISGHKSVSWYQQVLGQGPQFIFQYYEKEERGRGNFPDRFSARQFPNYSSELNVNALLLGDSALYLCASSLAASSYEQYFGPGTRLTVT.

The chain is built from TRBV13 and TRBJ2-7; TCRdb designates TRBD2, a call that cannot be tested without DNA. CDR1 and CDR2 (germline): PRHDT, FYEKMQ (reference sequence). CDR3 length: 18 residues. CDR3 sequence: CASSFVNSGRRYSYEQYF. The entire variable domain, with the rest obtained from reference TRBV13 and TRBJ2-7, is as follows: AAGVIQSPRHLIKEKRETATLKCYPIPRHDTVYWYQQGPGQDPQFLISFYEKMQSDKGSIPDRFSAQQFSDYHSELNMSSLELGDSALYFCASSFVNSGRRYSYEQYFGPGTRLTVT.

This chain connects TRBV21-1 to TRBJ2-2. TRBV21-1 constitutes a pseudogene. CDR3 length: 12 amino acids. CDR3 residues: CASSNGTGELFF.

V usage is TRBV29-1 and J usage is TRBJ2-1; TCRdb designates TRBD2, a call that cannot be tested without DNA. CDR3 length equals 20 residues. Germline CDR1 is SQVTM and CDR2 is ANQGSEA. CDR3 residues: CSGRQGPFSGTSGIFNEQFF.

The V and J genes are TRBV29-1 and TRBJ1-2; TCRdb selects TRBD1, and the lack of DNA leaves this call unchecked. Germline V lookup: CDR1 SQVTM, CDR2 ANQGSEA. The CDR3 spans 14 residues. The CDR3 loop is CSVGGGQGNYGYTF.

The chain joins TRBV4-1 to TRBJ2-5; the D call of TRBD1 rests on TCRdb alone, since no DNA is present to check it. There are 16 residues in the CDR3. Germline-derived CDR1 and CDR2 are MGHRA and YSYEKL. This chain's CDR3 is CASSQEGGKFQETQYF.

V usage is TRBV14 and J usage is TRBJ1-1; absent DNA, TCRdb's TRBD1 call cannot be checked. The CDR3 has 16 residues. The germline V gene encodes CDR1 SGHDN and CDR2 FVKESK. CDR3 region: CASSHRGGLRTPGAFF. Variable domain in full (rest from reference TRBV14 and TRBJ1-1): EAGVTQFPSHSVIEKGQTVTLRCDPISGHDNLYWYRRVMGKEIKFLLHFVKESKQDESGMPNNRFLAERTGGTYSTLKVQPAELEDSGVYFCASSHRGGLRTPGAFFGQGTRLTVV.